A single sample gave rise to the 21 T cell receptor beta chains below, sequenced in a study of Graves' ophthalmopathy and Graves' hyperthyroidism. The TCR beta CDR3 regions underwent amplification from RNA transcripts. The first-round RT-PCR employed HTBI primers together with the Qiagen OneStep RT-PCR kit. A multiplex PCR was then performed as the second round. TCRdb re-derived calls from the multiplex PCR reads in MiXCR, one entry per CDR3 protein. The sample consists of 300,000 to 400,000 distinct CDR3 sequences, roughly a sixth of them appearing once. The specimen sequenced was peripheral blood. These receptors originate from an adult man with Graves' ophthalmopathy.

In this sample, this clonotype turned up many times. V is TRBV20-1 and J is TRBJ1-1; 10 nucleotides align to TRBD1. Germline V lookup: CDR1 DFQATT, CDR2 SNEGSKA (reference sequence). With 1 base clipped from V and 2 bases from J, the junction kept 4 bases outside the gene matches. The CDR3 is 15 amino acids. CDR3 amino acids: CSARGRTGGNTEAFF. DNA of the CDR3: TGCAGTGCTAGAGGCCGGACAGGGGGTAACACTGAAGCTTTCTTT.

Ten or more counts support this clonotype. The chain combines TRBV2 with TRBJ1-5; unclear D gene. Per the germline V gene, CDR1 is SNHLY and CDR2 is FYNNEI. Trimming shortened V by 4 bases and J by 6 bases, and 13 bases separated the two germline ends. The CDR3 contains 14 residues. The CDR3 DNA reads TGTGCCAGCAGTGCCGGGTCCGGAGGTCAGCCCCAGCATTTT. The encoded protein is CASSAGSGGQPQHF.

This chain links TRBV6-2 or TRBV6-3 with TRBJ1-1; perhaps TRBD1 as D (5 bases). The germline V and J ends were trimmed by 2 bases and 2 bases, with 18 bases remaining between them. The CDR3 consists of 17 residues. The germline V gene encodes CDR1 MNHEY and CDR2 SVGEGT. CDR3 amino acids: CASSYTHLTGGNTEAFF. The CDR3 nucleotides read TGTGCCAGCAGTTACACCCACCTCACCGGGGGAAACACTGAAGCTTTCTTT.

There are many counts of this clonotype. This chain connects TRBV6-5 to TRBJ1-2; 10 positions match TRBD1. Germline V gene sequence: CDR1 MNHEY, CDR2 SVGAGI. This CDR3 comprises 15 residues. Germline trimming cut 0 bases from V and 8 bases from J; bases unmatched to any gene: 6. CDR3: CASSYSTLTGGGYTF. CDR3 in DNA: TGTGCCAGCAGTTACTCGACGTTGACAGGGGGCGGCTACACCTTC.

There are many counts of this clonotype. V and J are TRBV5-5 and TRBJ2-2; D gene ambiguous. Germline V gene sequence: CDR1 SGHKS, CDR2 YYEKEE (reference sequence). Deletions cut 4 bases from V and 6 bases from J, with 16 bases between. This CDR3 region has 15 residues. CDR3 DNA sequence: TGTGCCAGCAGCATTGTCGAGGTTGGGGCCGGGGAGCTGTTTTTT. The encoded protein is CASSIVEVGAGELFF.

This clonotype has a count of ten or more. The CDR3 DNA reads TGTGCCAGCAGCTGGGGTCGGACCGAAGCTTTCTTT. Translating it yields CASSWGRTEAFF. The V call is TRBV28, the J call TRBJ1-1; D unclear. Between the trimmed V and J ends, which lost 6 bases and 8 bases, there was a span of 13 bases. The CDR3 extends over 12 amino acids. Germline lookup yields CDR1 MDHEN and CDR2 SYDVKM.

This clonotype was found many times. The chain employs TRBV15 and TRBJ1-5, with a possible D match to TRBD1 (5 bases). The germline V gene has CDR1 LNHNV and CDR2 YYDKDF (reference sequence). The CDR3 totals 18 residues. V was pared by 1 base and J by 2 bases, with 18 bases between. For the CDR3, the DNA is TGTGCCACCAGCAGAGGACGGTCAGGGAAATCAGGCAATCAGCCCCAGCATTTT. Translating it yields CATSRGRSGKSGNQPQHF.

In this sample, this clonotype turned up many times. The junction shows a germline mismatch at one end, possibly a read error. CDR3 in amino acids: CSARGDTGELFF. CDR3 sequence (DNA): TGCAGTGCAAGAGGGGACACCGGGGAGCTGTTTTTT. J is TRBJ2-2 and V is TRBV20-1, with D perhaps assigned TRBD1 or TRBD2 (5 bases each). Germline lookup yields CDR1 DFQATT and CDR2 SNEGSKA (reference sequence). The CDR3 length is 12 residues.

In its sample, this clonotype was seen many times. The V call is TRBV4-1, the J call TRBJ1-2; D unresolved. CDR3 length: 15 residues. The V gene's germline CDR1 is MGHRA and CDR2 YSYEKL. V was shortened by 2 bases and J by 0 bases, with 10 bases between the two germline ends. In nucleotides, the CDR3 is TGCGCCAGCAGCCAATCTCGGGCAGCTAACTATGGCTACACCTTC. Its protein product is CASSQSRAANYGYTF.

There are many counts of this clonotype. The chain uses TRBV6-5 and TRBJ1-2; TRBD1 aligns across 10 bases. Germline lookup yields CDR1 MNHEY and CDR2 SVGAGI. The CDR3 covers 15 residues. The junction had 11 bases not matched to a gene; V was cut back by 5 bases and J by 8 bases. This CDR3 is CASSRRDRGDGGYTF. Written as DNA, the CDR3 is TGTGCCAGCAGTCGCCGGGACAGGGGTGATGGGGGCTACACCTTC.

This clonotype was seen repeatedly, ten times or more. This rearrangement joins TRBV6-2 or TRBV6-3 to TRBJ2-7; 7 nucleotides agree with TRBD1. V was pared by 6 bases and J by 7 bases, with 6 bases of the junction left unmatched. Germline V gene data show CDR1 as MNHEY and CDR2 as SVGEGT. The CDR3 extends over 12 amino acids. The DNA for the CDR3 is TGTGCCAGCAGAAACAGGGGCCGGGAGCAGTACTTC. This encodes CASRNRGREQYF.

The sample holds many counts of this clonotype. The rearrangement uses TRBV5-1 and TRBJ2-7, with a tentative D call TRBD1 (5 bases). The CDR3 contains 14 residues. V was trimmed by 3 bases and J by 0 bases, leaving 10 bases between them. CDR1 and CDR2 from the germline V gene are SGHRS and YFSETQ. As DNA, the CDR3 is TGCGCCAGCAGCTGGGGCGCCAGCTCCTACGAGCAGTACTTC. As protein: CASSWGASSYEQYF.

This clonotype appeared many times. This chain connects TRBV20-1 to TRBJ2-5; 7 nucleotides agree with TRBD2. CDR1 DFQATT and CDR2 SNEGSKA come from the germline V gene (reference sequence). This CDR3 comprises 13 residues. The V gene end was trimmed by 3 bases and the J gene end by 2 bases; junction bases not matched to a gene: 3. CDR3 in amino acids: CSARRGNQETQYF. CDR3 in DNA: TGCAGTGCTAGGCGGGGGAATCAAGAGACCCAGTACTTC.

This clonotype was seen repeatedly, ten times or more. The V gene is TRBV6-1, the J gene TRBJ2-2; 9 bases fit TRBD1. Germline V lookup: CDR1 MNHNS, CDR2 SASEGT. The ends lost 8 bases at V and 5 bases at J; junction bases unmatched: 9. This CDR3 is built from 15 residues. CDR3 in DNA: TGTGCCAGCTCTACGACAGGGGGGAGAACCGGGGAGCTGTTTTTT. Translated, it gives CASSTTGGRTGELFF.

In its sample, this clonotype was seen many times. The chain has TRBV12-3 or TRBV12-4 and TRBJ2-5, with TRBD2 identical over 12 bases. CDR3 size: 17 residues. Losses at the gene ends were 6 bases for V and 5 bases for J; bases not matched to a gene: 13. The CDR3 sequence is CASRLTSGGKPSETQYF. DNA for the CDR3: TGTGCCAGCAGACTAACTAGCGGGGGGAAACCTTCGGAGACCCAGTACTTC.

This clonotype showed up many times. The V gene is TRBV7-2, the J gene TRBJ2-7; D might be TRBD1 (6 bases). Germline lookup yields CDR1 SGHTA and CDR2 FQGNSA. This CDR3 is built from 15 residues. The V end lost 1 base, the J end lost 2 bases, and 12 bases lay between the germline ends. The CDR3 sequence: CASSLGRRGTYEQYF. CDR3 DNA: TGTGCCAGCAGCTTAGGGCGCAGGGGCACCTACGAGCAGTACTTC.

Ten or more counts support this clonotype. This chain joins TRBV2 and TRBJ1-2; D is unclear. Trimming shortened V by 3 bases and J by 2 bases, and 10 bases separated the two germline ends. CDR1 is SNHLY, CDR2 FYNNEI, per germline. The CDR3 is made up of 14 amino acids. This CDR3 reads CASSEGRRNYGYTF. The CDR3 DNA reads as TGTGCCAGCAGTGAGGGCAGGCGAAACTATGGCTACACCTTC.

This clonotype was seen many times. The J gene is TRBJ2-7, the V gene TRBV6-1, with 8 bases aligning to TRBD1. The germline gives CDR1 MNHNS, CDR2 SASEGT. V was clipped by 7 bases and J by 2 bases; unmatched bases: 13. The CDR3 has 16 amino acids. As DNA, the CDR3 is TGTGCCAGCAAGCCCACCTTGGGACAGGTCACCTACGAGCAGTACTTC. This sequence encodes CASKPTLGQVTYEQYF.

This clonotype showed up many times. The chain combines TRBV6-5 with TRBJ2-5; D not certain. The CDR3 contains 12 residues. V gave up 2 bases and J gave up 9 bases, with 10 bases separating them. Germline CDR1 is MNHEY and CDR2 is SVGAGI. As DNA, the CDR3 is TGTGCCAGCAGTTACGCTAAGTCCCCCCAGTACTTC. As protein: CASSYAKSPQYF.

Ten or more counts support this clonotype. The gene calls are TRBV29-1 and TRBJ1-5; no definite D call. The germline V and J ends were trimmed by 4 bases and 2 bases, with 6 bases remaining between them. CDR3 length equals 12 residues. Germline assignment: CDR1 SQVTM and CDR2 ANQGSEA. The CDR3 region has the DNA TGCAGCGTTGCTCACGGCAATCAGCCCCAGCATTTT. This translates into CSVAHGNQPQHF.

This clonotype showed up many times. The chain couples TRBV30 to TRBJ2-5, with D perhaps matching TRBD1 or TRBD2 (5 bases each). Germline CDR1 GTSNPN, CDR2 SVGIG (reference sequence). Trimming removed 5 bases from V and 6 bases from J, with 16 bases in between. This CDR3 spans 13 amino acids. CDR3 DNA sequence: TGTGCCTGGGGCCCCGGGGCCCCTCAGACCCAGTACTTC. Its translation is CAWGPGAPQTQYF.